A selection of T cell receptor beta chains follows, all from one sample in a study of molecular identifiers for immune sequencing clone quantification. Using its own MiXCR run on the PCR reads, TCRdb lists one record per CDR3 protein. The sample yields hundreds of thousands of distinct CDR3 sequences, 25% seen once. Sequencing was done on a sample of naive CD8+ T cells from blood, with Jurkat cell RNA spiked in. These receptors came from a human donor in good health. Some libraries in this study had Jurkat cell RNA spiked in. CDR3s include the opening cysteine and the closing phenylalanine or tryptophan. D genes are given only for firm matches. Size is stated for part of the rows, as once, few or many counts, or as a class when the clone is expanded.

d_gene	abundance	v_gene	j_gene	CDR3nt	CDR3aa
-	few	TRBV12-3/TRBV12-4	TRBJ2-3	TGTGCCAGCAGGCCCCCTTGGGCAGATACGCAGTATTTT	CASRPPWADTQYF
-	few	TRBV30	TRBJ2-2	TGTGCCTGGGCGAGGGAGTCGTTGAACGGGGAGCTGTTTTTT	CAWARESLNGELFF
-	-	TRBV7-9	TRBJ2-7	TGTGCCAGCAGCCCCCCCGTGGGAACCTCCTACGAGCAGTACTTC	CASSPPVGTSYEQYF
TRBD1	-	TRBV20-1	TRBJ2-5	TGCAGTGCTAGAGGAGACAGGGGAGAAGAGACCCAGCACTTC	CSARGDRGEETQHF
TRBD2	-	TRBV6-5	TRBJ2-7	TGTGCCAGCAGTTACTCGAGGGCGGGAGGTGGCTACGAGCAGTACTTC	CASSYSRAGGGYEQYF
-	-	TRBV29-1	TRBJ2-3	TGCAGCGTTGATTTCGGTGGGGATACGCAGTATTTT	CSVDFGGDTQYF
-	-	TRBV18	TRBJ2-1	TGTGCCAGCTCACCAGGCGTAGATGAGCAGTTCTTC	CASSPGVDEQFF
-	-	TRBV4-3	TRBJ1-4	TGCGCCAGCAGCCAAGATACAGGGACTATGGACAGCCTAAATGAAATACTGTTTTTT	CASSQDTGTMDSLNEILFF
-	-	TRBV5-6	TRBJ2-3	TGTGCCAGCAGCCGCATGACAGATGCGCGGTATTTT	CASSRMTDARYF
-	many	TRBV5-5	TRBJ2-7	TGTGCCAGCAGCTTGTGGGGGACTGCGGGTGAGCAGTACTTC	CASSLWGTAGEQYF
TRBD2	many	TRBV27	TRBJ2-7	TGTGCCAGCAGGATGACTAGCGGGAGCCCCTACGAGCAGTACTTC	CASRMTSGSPYEQYF
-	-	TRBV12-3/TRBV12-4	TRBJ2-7	TGTGCCAGCACCCTCCCACAGGCGGACGAGCAGTACTTC	CASTLPQADEQYF
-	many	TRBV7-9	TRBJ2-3	TGTGCCAGCAACGACAACAAGAACACAGATACGCAGTATTTT	CASNDNKNTDTQYF
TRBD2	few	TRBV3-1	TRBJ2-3	TGTGCCAGCAGCCTTTCCCCCGGGGCTAGCGGGGTCCGGGATACGCAGTATTTT	CASSLSPGASGVRDTQYF
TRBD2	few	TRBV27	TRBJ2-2	TGTGCCAGCAGTTTTATAGCGGGAGTTGGGACCGGGGAGCTGTTTTTT	CASSFIAGVGTGELFF